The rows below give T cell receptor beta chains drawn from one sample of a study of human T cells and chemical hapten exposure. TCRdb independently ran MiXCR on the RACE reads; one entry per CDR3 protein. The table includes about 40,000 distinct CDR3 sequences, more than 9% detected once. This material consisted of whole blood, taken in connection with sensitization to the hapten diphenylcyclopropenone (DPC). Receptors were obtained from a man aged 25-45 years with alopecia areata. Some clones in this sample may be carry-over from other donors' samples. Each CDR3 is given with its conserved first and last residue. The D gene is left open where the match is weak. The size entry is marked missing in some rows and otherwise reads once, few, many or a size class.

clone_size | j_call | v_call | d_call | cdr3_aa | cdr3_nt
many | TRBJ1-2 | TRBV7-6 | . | CASSSKEGLWDGYTF | TGTGCCAGCAGCTCGAAGGAGGGTCTCTGGGATGGCTACACCTTC
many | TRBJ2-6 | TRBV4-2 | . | CASSQDSGVSGVLTF | TGTGCCAGCAGCCAAGATTCCGGGGTATCAGGGGTCCTGACTTTC
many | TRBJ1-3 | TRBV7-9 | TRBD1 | CASSAQGAGNTIYF | TGTGCCAGCAGCGCACAGGGGGCTGGAAACACCATATATTTT
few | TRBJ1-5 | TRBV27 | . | CASSHRDSNQPQHF | TGTGCCAGCAGCCACAGAGATAGCAATCAGCCCCAGCATTTT
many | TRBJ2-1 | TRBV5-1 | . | CASSPLVYNEQFF | TGCGCCAGCAGCCCCCTCGTCTACAATGAGCAGTTCTTC
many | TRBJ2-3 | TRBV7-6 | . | CASSLAPAYTDTQYF | TGTGCCAGCAGCTTAGCCCCGGCCTACACAGATACGCAGTATTTT
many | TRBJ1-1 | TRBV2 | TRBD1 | CASSGRGLVSDTEAFF | TGTGCCAGCAGTGGGAGGGGGCTGGTATCGGACACTGAAGCTTTCTTT
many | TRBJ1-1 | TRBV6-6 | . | CASRGARRETEAFF | TGTGCCAGCAGAGGGGCCCGCCGTGAAACTGAAGCTTTCTTT
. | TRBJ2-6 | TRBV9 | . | CASSREGSGANVLTF | TGTGCCAGCAGCCGAGAGGGCTCTGGGGCCAACGTCCTGACTTTC
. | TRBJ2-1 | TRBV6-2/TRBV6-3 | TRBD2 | CASRESGRTYNEQFF | TGTGCCAGCAGGGAAAGCGGGAGGACCTACAATGAGCAGTTCTTC
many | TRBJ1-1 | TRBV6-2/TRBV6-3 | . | CASTTGTPNTEAFF | TGTGCCAGCACTACCGGGACACCGAACACTGAAGCTTTCTTT
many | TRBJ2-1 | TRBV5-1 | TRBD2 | CASSFLTHTSGPTGFNEQFF | TGCGCCAGCAGCTTCCTAACCCATACTAGCGGGCCAACGGGGTTTAATGAGCAGTTCTTC
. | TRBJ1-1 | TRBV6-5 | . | CASSYSAPNTEAFF | TGTGCCAGCAGTTATTCGGCCCCAAACACTGAAGCTTTCTTT
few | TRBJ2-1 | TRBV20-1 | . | CSASETSSYNEQFF | TGCAGTGCTAGTGAAACGAGCTCCTACAATGAGCAGTTCTTC
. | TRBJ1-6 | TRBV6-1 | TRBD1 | CACIPTGTAINSPLHF | TGTGCCTGCATCCCCACCGGGACAGCGATTAATTCACCCCTCCACTTT
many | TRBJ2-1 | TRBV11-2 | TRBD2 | CASSLEARGVSYNEQFF | TGTGCCAGCAGCTTAGAGGCGCGGGGGGTCTCCTACAATGAGCAGTTCTTC
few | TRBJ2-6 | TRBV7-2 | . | CASSLAITSSGANVLTF | TGTGCCAGCAGCTTAGCGATCACTAGTTCTGGGGCCAACGTCCTGACTTTC
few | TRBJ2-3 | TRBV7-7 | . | CASSPLLRLTDTQYF | TGTGCCAGCAGCCCCCTATTACGCCTCACAGATACGCAGTATTTT
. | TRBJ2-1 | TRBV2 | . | CASSEDLSSQQFF | TGTGCCAGCAGTGAAGACCTTAGTAGTCAGCAGTTCTTC
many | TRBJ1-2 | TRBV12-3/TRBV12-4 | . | CASTYRQSYGYTF | TGTGCCAGCACCTACCGACAGTCCTATGGCTACACCTTC
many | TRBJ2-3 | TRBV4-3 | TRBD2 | CASKSAGGPGDTQYF | TGCGCCAGCAAATCAGCGGGGGGACCGGGGGATACGCAGTATTTT
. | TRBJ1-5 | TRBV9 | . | CASSTDTGGNQPQHF | TGTGCCAGCAGCACCGATACAGGAGGTAATCAGCCCCAGCATTTT
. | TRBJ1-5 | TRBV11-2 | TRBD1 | CASSTRTGGDQPQHF | TGTGCCAGCAGCACCCGGACAGGGGGAGATCAGCCCCAGCATTTT
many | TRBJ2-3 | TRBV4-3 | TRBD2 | CASSQGLAGSSTDTQYF | TGCGCCAGCAGCCAGGGACTAGCGGGATCTAGCACAGATACGCAGTATTTT
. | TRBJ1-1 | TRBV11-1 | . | CASRVRVGTEAFF | TGTGCCAGCAGAGTGCGGGTTGGCACTGAAGCTTTCTTT
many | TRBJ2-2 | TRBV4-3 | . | CASSPRSTGTTGELFF | TGCGCCAGCAGCCCCCGAAGTACAGGGACGACCGGGGAGCTGTTTTTT
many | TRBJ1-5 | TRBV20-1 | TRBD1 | CSAALGQGRQPQHF | TGCAGTGCCGCACTAGGACAGGGACGCCAGCCCCAGCATTTT
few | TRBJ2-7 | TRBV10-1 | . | CASSEGWGYEQYF | TGCGCCAGCAGTGAGGGATGGGGCTACGAGCAGTACTTC
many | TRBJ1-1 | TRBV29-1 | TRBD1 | CSARTGPEAFF | TGCAGCGCCAGGACAGGGCCTGAAGCTTTCTTT
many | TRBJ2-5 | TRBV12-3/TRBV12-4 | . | CASRSGQTQETQYF | TGTGCCAGCAGATCTGGACAGACCCAAGAGACCCAGTACTTC
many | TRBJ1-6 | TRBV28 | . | CASSSPGQVSPLHF | TGTGCCAGCAGTTCTCCGGGACAAGTGTCACCCCTCCACTTT
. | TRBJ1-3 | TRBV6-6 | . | CASSVPGTDSGNTIYF | TGTGCCAGCAGTGTGCCGGGGACCGACTCTGGAAACACCATATATTTT
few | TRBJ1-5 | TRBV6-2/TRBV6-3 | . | CASSYSPGVSNQPQHF | TGTGCCAGCAGTTACTCCCCAGGGGTTTCGAATCAGCCCCAGCATTTT
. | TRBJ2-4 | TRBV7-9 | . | CASSEKDRERHF | TGTGCCAGCAGCGAAAAGGATCGGGAGCGGCACTTC
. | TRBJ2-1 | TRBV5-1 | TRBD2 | CASTPEGTSGRGSYNEQFF | TGCGCCAGCACCCCTGAGGGGACTAGCGGGAGGGGTTCCTACAATGAGCAGTTCTTC
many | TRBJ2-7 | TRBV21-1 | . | CASRPRGSYEQYF | TGTGCCAGCAGACCCCGGGGCTCCTACGAGCAGTACTTC
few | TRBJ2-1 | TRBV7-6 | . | CASSSNRDEQFF | TGTGCCAGCAGCTCCAATCGCGATGAGCAGTTCTTC
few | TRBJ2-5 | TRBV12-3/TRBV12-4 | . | CASPITGVREETQYF | TGTGCCAGCCCCATCACGGGAGTTCGGGAAGAGACCCAGTACTTC
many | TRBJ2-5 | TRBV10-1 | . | CASSESTGGGQETQYF | TGCGCCAGCAGTGAGTCGACCGGGGGCGGGCAAGAGACCCAGTACTTC
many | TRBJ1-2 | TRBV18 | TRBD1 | CASSPTTGTGGPHDGYTF | TGTGCCAGCTCGCCGACTACCGGGACAGGGGGCCCCCACGATGGCTACACCTTC
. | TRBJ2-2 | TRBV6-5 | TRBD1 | CASSGTGGAPGELFF | TGTGCCAGCAGCGGAACAGGGGGCGCCCCCGGGGAGCTGTTTTTT
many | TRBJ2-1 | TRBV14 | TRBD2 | CASSRSWLAGAGYNEQFF | TGTGCCAGCAGCCGGTCATGGCTAGCGGGCGCTGGGTACAATGAGCAGTTCTTC
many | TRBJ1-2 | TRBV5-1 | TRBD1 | CASSLEGQGFHGYTF | TGCGCCAGCAGCCTTGAGGGACAGGGGTTTCATGGCTACACCTTC
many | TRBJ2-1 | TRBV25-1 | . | CASETWSSYNEQFF | TGTGCCAGCGAGACTTGGAGCTCCTACAATGAGCAGTTCTTC
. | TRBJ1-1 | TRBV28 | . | CASLGGQNTEAFF | TGTGCCAGCCTCGGTGGTCAGAACACTGAAGCTTTCTTT
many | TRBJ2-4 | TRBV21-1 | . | CASSPGTDLLAKNIQYF | TGTGCCAGCAGCCCCGGGACAGACCTGCTAGCCAAAAACATTCAGTACTTC
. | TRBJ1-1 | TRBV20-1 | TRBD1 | CSAKPGQGRDTEAFF | TGCAGTGCCAAACCGGGACAGGGTAGGGACACTGAAGCTTTCTTT
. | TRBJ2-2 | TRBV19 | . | CASSVRSFNTGELFF | TGTGCCAGTAGCGTACGGAGTTTCAACACCGGGGAGCTGTTTTTT
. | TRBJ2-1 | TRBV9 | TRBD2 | CASSKSPLADSYNEQFF | TGTGCCAGCAGTAAATCCCCACTAGCGGACTCCTACAATGAGCAGTTCTTC
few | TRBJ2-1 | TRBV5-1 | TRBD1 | CASSWTGSYNNEQFF | TGCGCCAGCAGCTGGACAGGGTCGTATAACAATGAGCAGTTCTTC